These T cell receptor beta chains were read from a single sample in a study of identical twins. TCRdb re-analysed the 5' RACE reads in MiXCR, keeping a single row per CDR3 protein. The sample includes around 1.7 million distinct CDR3 sequences, more than 30% of them seen just once. Sequencing was performed on cord blood. These receptors were collected from a newborn girl in good health. CDR3s include the opening cysteine and the closing phenylalanine or tryptophan. The D gene is left open where the match is weak. Not every row has a clone size; where given, it reads once, few, many or a size class.

clone_size j_call d_call v_call cdr3_nt cdr3_aa
many TRBJ2-7 - TRBV20-1 TGCAGTGCTACTCGGGGCCTTGTGGACGAGCAGTACTTC CSATRGLVDEQYF
- TRBJ2-1 - TRBV6-2/TRBV6-3 TGTGCCAGCAGATGGGGGTACAATGAGCAGTTCTTC CASRWGYNEQFF
few TRBJ2-1 - TRBV24-1 TGTGCCACCAGTGATTGGCCGGGACTTGGCCGAAATGAGCAGTTCTTC CATSDWPGLGRNEQFF
- TRBJ1-2 TRBD1 TRBV7-9 TGTGCCAGCAGCTTAGCCGCGACAGGGGGGTATGGCTACACCTTC CASSLAATGGYGYTF
few TRBJ2-7 - TRBV9 TGTGCCAGCAGCGAGACAGCCACTCGATACGAGCAGTACTTC CASSETATRYEQYF
- TRBJ2-1 - TRBV7-3 TGTGCCAGCAGCTTAACTCCGGACCAGGTGAATGAGCAGTTCTTC CASSLTPDQVNEQFF
- TRBJ2-2 - TRBV12-3/TRBV12-4 TGTGCCAGCAGAGAGAGTTCCGGGGAGCTGTTTTTT CASRESSGELFF
- TRBJ2-3 - TRBV9 TGTGCCAGCAGCTCAAGGGGGGGTGGCACAGATGCGCAGTATTTT CASSSRGGGTDAQYF
- TRBJ2-7 TRBD2 TRBV13 TGTGCCAGCAGCTTATTATCTAGCGGCCCCTACGAGCAGTACTTC CASSLLSSGPYEQYF
many TRBJ2-3 TRBD2 TRBV11-2 TGTGCCAGCAGCTTAGGACTAGCCAAGGGTACGCAGTATTTT CASSLGLAKGTQYF
many TRBJ1-4 - TRBV29-1 TGCAGCGTTGAAGATCCCACGACTACAGGCTATAATGAAAAACTGTTTTTT CSVEDPTTTGYNEKLFF
few TRBJ1-4 TRBD1 TRBV4-1 TGCGCCAGCAGCCAAGACAGGGGGGAAAATGAAAAACTGTTTTTT CASSQDRGENEKLFF
- TRBJ2-3 TRBD2 TRBV2 TGTGCCAGCAGTGAAGGCGCGACTAGCGGGAGCACAGATACGCAGTATTTT CASSEGATSGSTDTQYF
- TRBJ2-1 TRBD2 TRBV20-1 TGCAGTGCTAGAGTCGCCCGGGGGGGGCGCTACAATGAGCAGTTCTTC CSARVARGGRYNEQFF
few TRBJ1-2 TRBD1 TRBV4-1 TGCGCCAGCAGTCAAAACTCTCGGACAGGGGGCTATGGCTACACCTTC CASSQNSRTGGYGYTF
once TRBJ2-1 - TRBV2 TGTGCCAGCAGTGACGGGCCTCTATACAATGAGCAGTTCTTC CASSDGPLYNEQFF
many TRBJ2-7 - TRBV28 TGTGCCAGCACTATCAGGGGAACCTACGAGCAGTACTTC CASTIRGTYEQYF